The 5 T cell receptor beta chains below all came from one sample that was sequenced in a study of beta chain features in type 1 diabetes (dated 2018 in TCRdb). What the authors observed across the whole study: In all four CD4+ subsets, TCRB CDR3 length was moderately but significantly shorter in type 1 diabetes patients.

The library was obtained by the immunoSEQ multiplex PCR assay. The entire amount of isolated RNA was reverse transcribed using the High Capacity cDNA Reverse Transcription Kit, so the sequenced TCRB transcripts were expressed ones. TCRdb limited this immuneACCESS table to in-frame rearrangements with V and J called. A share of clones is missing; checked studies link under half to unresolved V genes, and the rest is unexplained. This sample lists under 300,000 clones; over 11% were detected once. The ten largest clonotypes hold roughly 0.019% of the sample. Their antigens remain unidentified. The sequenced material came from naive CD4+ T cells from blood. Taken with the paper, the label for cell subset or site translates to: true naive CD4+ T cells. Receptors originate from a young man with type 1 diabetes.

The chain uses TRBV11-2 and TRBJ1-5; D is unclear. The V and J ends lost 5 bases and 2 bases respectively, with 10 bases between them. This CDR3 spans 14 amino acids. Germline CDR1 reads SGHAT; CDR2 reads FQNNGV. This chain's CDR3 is CASSRISGNQPQHF. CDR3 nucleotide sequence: TGTGCCAGCAGCCGCATCAGCGGCAATCAGCCCCAGCATTTT.

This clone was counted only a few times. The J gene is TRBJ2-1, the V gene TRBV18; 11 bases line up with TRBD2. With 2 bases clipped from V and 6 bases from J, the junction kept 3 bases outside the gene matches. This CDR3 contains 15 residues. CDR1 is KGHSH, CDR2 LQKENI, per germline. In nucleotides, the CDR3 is TGTGCCAGCTCACCAATACTAGCGGGAGTCAATGAGCAGTTCTTC. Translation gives CASSPILAGVNEQFF.

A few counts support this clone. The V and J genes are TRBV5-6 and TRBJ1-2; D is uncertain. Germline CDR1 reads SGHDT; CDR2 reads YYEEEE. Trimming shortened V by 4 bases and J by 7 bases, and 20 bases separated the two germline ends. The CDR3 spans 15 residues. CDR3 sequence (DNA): TGTGCCAGCAGCGCCAACCGACTGGCCCGGGGTGGCTACACCTTC. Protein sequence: CASSANRLARGGYTF.

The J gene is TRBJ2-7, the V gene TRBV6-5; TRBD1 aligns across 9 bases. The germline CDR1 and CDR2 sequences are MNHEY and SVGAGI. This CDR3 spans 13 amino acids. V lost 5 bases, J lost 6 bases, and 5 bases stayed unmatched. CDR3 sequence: CASSARDRAEQYF. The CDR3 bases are TGTGCCAGCAGTGCCCGGGACAGGGCCGAGCAGTACTTC.

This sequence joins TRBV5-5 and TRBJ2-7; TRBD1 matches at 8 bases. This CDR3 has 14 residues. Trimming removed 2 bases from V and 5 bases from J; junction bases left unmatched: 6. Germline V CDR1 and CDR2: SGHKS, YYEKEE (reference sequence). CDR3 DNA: TGTGCCAGCAGCTTACTACAGGGGGGCGACGAGCAGTACTTC. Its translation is CASSLLQGGDEQYF.